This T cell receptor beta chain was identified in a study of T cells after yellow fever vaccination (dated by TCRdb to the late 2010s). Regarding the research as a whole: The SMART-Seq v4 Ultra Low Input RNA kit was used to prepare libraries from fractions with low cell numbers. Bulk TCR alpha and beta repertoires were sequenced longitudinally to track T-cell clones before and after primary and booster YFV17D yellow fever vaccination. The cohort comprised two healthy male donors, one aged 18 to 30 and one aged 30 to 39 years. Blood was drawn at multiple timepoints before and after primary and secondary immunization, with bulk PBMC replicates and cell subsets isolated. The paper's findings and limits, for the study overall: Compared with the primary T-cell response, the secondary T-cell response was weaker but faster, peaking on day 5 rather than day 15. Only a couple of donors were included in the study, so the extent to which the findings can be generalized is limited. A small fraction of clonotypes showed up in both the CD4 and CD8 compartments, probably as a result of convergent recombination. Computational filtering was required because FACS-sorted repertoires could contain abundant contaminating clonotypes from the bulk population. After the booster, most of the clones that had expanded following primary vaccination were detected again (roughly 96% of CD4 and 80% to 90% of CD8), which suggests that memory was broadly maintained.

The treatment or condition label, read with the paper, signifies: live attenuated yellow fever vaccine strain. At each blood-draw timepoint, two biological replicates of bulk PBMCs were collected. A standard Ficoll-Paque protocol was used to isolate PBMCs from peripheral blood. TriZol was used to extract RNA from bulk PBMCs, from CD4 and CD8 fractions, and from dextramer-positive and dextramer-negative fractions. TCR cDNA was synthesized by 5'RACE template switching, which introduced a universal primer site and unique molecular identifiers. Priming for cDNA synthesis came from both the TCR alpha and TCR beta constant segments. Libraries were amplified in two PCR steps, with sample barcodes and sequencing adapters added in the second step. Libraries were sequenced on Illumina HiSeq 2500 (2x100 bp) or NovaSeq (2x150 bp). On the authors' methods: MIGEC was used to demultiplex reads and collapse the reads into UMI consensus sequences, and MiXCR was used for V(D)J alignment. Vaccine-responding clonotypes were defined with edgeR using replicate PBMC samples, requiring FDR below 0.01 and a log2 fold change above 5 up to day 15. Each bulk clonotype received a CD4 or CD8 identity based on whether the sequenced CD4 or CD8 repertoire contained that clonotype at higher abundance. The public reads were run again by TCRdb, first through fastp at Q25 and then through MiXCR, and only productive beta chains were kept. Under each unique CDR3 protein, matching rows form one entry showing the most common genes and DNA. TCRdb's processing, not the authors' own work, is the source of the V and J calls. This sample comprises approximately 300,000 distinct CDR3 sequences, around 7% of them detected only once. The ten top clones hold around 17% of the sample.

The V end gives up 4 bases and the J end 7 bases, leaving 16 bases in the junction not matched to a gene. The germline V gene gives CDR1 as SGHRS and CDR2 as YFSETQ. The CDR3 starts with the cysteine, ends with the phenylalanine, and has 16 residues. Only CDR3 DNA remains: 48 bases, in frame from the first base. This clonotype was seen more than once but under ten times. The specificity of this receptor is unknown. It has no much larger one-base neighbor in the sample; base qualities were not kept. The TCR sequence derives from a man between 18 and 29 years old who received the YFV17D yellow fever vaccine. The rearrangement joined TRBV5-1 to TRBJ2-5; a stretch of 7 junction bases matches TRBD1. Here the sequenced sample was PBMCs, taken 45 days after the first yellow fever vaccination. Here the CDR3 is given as CASSPWTGERKLTQYF. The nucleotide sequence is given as TGCGCCAGCAGCCCTTGGACAGGCGAGCGCAAGTTGACCCAGTACTTC.